This T cell receptor (beta chain) originates from a study of cytomegalovirus exposure and HLA in healthy donors. Study-level results: When analyzed later, a missense DCLRE1C variant was found to be linked to TCR beta V- and J-gene trimming.

As to this clone: What it binds is not known.

V shed 8 bases, J shed 4 bases, and the junction held 3 bases outside the gene matches. The germline V gene has CDR1 MNHNS and CDR2 SASEGT. This CDR3 contains 13 residues. The PCR ran on 60 Vbeta and 13 Jbeta primers. Libraries were prepared by immunoSEQ multiplex PCR; TCRdb keeps only in-frame clonotypes and omits some of them. This listing includes 150,000 to 200,000 clones. The chain uses TRBV6-1 and TRBJ2-1; 9 nucleotides line up with TRBD1. This clonotype was sampled from a man aged 25 to 45 in good health and CMV-seronegative. The sample comprised PBMCs. CDR3 in DNA: TGTGCCAGCCGTGGGACAGGGTACAATGAGCAGTTCTTC. Amino acid sequence: CASRGTGYNEQFF.